The entry below describes one T cell receptor (beta chain). Its antigen remains unknown. These data come from a study of cytotoxic CD8 clonotypes in ibrutinib-treated CLL. The TCR beta libraries used roughly 2.2 micrograms of genomic DNA that came from cryopreserved PBMCs. V trimming: 4 bases; J trimming: 7 bases; junction bases outside the gene matches: 9. The CDR3 runs 15 residues. The germline gives CDR1 SNHLY, CDR2 FYNNEI. Libraries were prepared by immunoSEQ multiplex PCR; TCRdb keeps only in-frame clonotypes and omits some of them. The table records around 150,000 clones, approximately 80% of them present only once. Study observations and caveats: Lymph node repertoires were not studied, and sampling times were unmatched.

The TCR originated in a human donor with chronic lymphocytic leukemia. The sample in question was PBMCs, obtained after 36 months of ibrutinib treatment. This rearrangement joins TRBV2 to TRBJ2-1; 8 bases align to TRBD2. CDR3 nucleotides: TGTGCCAGCAGTGGTGGGGTAGCGGGGAAGAATGAGCAGTTCTTC. Its protein product is CASSGGVAGKNEQFF.